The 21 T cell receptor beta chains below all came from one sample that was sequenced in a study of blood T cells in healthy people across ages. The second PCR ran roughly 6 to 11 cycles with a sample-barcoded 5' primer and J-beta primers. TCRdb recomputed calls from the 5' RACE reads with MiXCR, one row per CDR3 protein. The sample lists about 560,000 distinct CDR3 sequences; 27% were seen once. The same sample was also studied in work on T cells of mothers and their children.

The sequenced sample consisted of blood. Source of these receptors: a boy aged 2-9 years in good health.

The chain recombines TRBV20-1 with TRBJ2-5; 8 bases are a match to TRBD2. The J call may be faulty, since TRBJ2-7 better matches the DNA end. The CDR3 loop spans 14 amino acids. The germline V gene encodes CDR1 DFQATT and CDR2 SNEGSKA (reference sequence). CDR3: CSARDTSGPYEQYF. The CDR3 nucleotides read TGCAGTGCTAGAGATACTAGCGGACCCTACGAGCAGTACTTC.

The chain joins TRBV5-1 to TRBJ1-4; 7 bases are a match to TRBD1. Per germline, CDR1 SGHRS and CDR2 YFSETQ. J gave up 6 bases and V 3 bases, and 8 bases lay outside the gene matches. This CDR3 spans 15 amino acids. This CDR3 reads CASSWGDRGYEKLFF. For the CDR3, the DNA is TGCGCCAGCAGCTGGGGGGACAGAGGGTATGAAAAACTGTTTTTT.

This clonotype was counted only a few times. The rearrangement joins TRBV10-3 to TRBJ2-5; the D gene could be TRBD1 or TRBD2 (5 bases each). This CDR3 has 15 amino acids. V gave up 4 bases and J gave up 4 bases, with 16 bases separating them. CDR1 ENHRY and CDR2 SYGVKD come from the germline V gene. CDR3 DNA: TGTGCCATCAGTGGTCGGGGAGAGGGACCAGAGACCCAGTACTTC. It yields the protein CAISGRGEGPETQYF.

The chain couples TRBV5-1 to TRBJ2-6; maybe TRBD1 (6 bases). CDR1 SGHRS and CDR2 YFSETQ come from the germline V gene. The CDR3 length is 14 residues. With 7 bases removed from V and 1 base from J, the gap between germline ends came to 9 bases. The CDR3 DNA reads TGCGCCAGCGAACAGGGTTCTGGGGCCAACGTCCTGACTTTC. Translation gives CASEQGSGANVLTF. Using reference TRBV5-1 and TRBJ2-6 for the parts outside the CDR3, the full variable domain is KAGVTQTPRYLIKTRGQQVTLSCSPISGHRSVSWYQQTPGQGLQFLFEYFSETQRNKGNFPGRFSGRQFSNSRSEMNVSTLELGDSALYLCASEQGSGANVLTFGAGSRLTVL.

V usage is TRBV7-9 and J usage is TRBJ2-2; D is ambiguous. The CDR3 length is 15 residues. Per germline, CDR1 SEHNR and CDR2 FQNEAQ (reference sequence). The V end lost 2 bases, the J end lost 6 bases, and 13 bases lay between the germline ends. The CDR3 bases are TGTGCCAGCAGCTTAAATCGGCTTAGGGCCGGGGAGCTGTTTTTT. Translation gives CASSLNRLRAGELFF.

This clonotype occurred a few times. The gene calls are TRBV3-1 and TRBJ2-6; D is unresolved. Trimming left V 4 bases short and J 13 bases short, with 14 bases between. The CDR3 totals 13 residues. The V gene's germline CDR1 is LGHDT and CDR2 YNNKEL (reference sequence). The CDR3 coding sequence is TGTGCCAGCAGCCCGAGCCTCGTACGGGTCCTGACTTTC. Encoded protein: CASSPSLVRVLTF.

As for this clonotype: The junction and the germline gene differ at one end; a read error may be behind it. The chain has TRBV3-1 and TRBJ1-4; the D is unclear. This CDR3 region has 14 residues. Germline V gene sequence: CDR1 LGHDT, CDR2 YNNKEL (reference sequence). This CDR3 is CASSLRSNLEKLFF. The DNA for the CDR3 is TGTGCCAGTAGCCTGAGGTCGAACCTAGAAAAACTGTTTTTT. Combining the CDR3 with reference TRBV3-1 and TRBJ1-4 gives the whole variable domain DTAVSQTPKYLVTQMGNDKSIKCEQNLGHDTMYWYKQDSKKFLKIMFSYNNKELIINETVPNRFSPKSPDKAHLNLHINSLELGDSAVYFCASSLRSNLEKLFFGSGTQLSVL.

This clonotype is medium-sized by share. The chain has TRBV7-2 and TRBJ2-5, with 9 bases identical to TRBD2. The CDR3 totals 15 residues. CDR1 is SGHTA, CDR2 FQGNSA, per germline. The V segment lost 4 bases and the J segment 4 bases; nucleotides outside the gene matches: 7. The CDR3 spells CASSSGLATRETQYF. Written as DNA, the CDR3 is TGTGCCAGCAGCTCGGGACTAGCCACCCGAGAGACCCAGTACTTC.

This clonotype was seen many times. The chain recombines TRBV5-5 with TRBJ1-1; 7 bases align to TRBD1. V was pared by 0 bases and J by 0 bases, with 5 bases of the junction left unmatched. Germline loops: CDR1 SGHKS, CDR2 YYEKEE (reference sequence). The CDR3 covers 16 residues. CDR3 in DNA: TGTGCCAGCAGCTTGGGGCAGGGGGGATTGAACACTGAAGCTTTCTTT. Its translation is CASSLGQGGLNTEAFF.

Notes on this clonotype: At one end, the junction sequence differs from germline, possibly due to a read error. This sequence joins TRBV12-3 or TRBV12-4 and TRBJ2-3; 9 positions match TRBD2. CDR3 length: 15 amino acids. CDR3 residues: CASSLAGIPTDTQYF. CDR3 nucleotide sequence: TGTGCCAGCAGTCTAGCGGGAATACCCACAGATACGCAGTATTTT.

The CDR3 nucleotides are TGTGCCACCAGCAGAGTTGCTGGCAACGCTAACTATGGCTACACCTTC. It codes for CATSRVAGNANYGYTF. The V gene is TRBV15, the J gene TRBJ1-2; D gene ambiguous. V gave up 1 base and J gave up 0 bases, with 12 bases separating them. There are 16 residues in the CDR3. Germline V gene lookup returns CDR1 LNHNV and CDR2 YYDKDF (reference sequence).

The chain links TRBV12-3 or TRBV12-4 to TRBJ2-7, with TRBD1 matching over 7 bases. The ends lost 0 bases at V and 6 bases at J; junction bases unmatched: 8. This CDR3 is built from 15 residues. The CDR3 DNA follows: TGTGCCAGCAGTTTAGCTAGGGGGCTAGCCGGCGAGCAGTACTTC. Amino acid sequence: CASSLARGLAGEQYF.

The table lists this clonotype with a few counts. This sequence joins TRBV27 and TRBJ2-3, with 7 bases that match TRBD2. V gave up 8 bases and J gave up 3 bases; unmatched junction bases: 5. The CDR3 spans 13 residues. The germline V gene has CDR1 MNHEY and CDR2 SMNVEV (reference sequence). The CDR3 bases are TGTGCCAGCCGAAGCGGGGAAACAGATACGCAGTATTTT. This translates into CASRSGETDTQYF.

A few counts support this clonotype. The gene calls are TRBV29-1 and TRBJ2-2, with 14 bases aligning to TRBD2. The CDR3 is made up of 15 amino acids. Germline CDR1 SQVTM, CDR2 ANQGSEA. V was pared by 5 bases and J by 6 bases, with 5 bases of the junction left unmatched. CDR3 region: CSVLGLAGVAGELFF. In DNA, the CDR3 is TGCAGCGTTCTGGGACTAGCGGGAGTCGCCGGGGAGCTGTTTTTT.

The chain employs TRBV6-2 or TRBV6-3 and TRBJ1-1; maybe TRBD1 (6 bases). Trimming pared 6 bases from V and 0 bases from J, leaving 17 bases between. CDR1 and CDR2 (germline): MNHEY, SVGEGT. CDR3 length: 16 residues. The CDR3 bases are TGTGCCAGCAGAGCGACAGGCCCGCGGGTGAACACTGAAGCTTTCTTT. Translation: CASRATGPRVNTEAFF.

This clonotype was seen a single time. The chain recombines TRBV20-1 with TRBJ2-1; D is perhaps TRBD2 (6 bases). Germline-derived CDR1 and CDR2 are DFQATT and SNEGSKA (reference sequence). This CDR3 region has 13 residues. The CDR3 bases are TGCAGCTCAGAGCGGGCGCCGGGGAATGAGCAGTTCTTC. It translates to CSSERAPGNEQFF.

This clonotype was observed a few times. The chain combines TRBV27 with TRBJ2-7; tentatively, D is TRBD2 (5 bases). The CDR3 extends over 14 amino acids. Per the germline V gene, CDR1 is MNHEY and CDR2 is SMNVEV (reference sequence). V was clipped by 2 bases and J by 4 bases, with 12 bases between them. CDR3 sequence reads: CASSLRGSRYEQYF. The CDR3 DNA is TGTGCCAGCAGTTTAAGAGGGAGTAGGTACGAGCAGTACTTC.

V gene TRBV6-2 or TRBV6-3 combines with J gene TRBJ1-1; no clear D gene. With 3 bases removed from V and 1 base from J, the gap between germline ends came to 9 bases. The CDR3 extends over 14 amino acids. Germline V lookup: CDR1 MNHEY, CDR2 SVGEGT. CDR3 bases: TGTGCCAGCAGTTATGACGGAGCGAACACTGAAGCTTTCTTT. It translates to CASSYDGANTEAFF.

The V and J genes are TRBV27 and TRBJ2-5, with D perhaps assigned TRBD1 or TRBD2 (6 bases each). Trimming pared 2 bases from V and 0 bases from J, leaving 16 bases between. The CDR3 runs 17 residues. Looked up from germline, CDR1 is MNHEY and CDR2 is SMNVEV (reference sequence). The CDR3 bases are TGTGCCAGCAGTTTAAGGGGGGTGACAGAGTACCAAGAGACCCAGTACTTC. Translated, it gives CASSLRGVTEYQETQYF.

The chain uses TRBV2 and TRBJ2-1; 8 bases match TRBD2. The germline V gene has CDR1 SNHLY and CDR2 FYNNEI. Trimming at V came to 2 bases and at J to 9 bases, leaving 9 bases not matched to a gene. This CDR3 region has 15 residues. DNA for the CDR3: TGTGCCAGCAGTGAACTCGGAGCGGGAGAGGGTGAGCAGTTCTTC. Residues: CASSELGAGEGEQFF.

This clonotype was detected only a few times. The CDR3, as DNA: TGTGCCAGCAGTCCCGACAGGGTAGTAACTCAGCCCCAGCATTTT. Its protein product is CASSPDRVVTQPQHF. The genes are TRBV12-3 or TRBV12-4 and TRBJ1-5, with 7 positions matching TRBD1. This CDR3 is built from 15 residues. After removal of 5 bases from V and 6 bases from J, the junction contained 10 bases not matched to a gene.